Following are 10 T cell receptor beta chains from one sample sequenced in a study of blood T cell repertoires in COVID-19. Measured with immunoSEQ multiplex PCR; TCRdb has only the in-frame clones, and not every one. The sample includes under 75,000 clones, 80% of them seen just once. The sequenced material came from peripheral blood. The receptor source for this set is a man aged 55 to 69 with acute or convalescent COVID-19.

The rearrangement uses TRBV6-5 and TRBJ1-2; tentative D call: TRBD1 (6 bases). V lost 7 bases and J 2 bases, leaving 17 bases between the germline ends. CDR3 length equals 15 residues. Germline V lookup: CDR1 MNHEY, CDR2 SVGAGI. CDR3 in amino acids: CASNRPGTLNYGYTF. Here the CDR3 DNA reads TGTGCCAGCAATAGACCCGGGACACTCAACTATGGCTACACCTTC.

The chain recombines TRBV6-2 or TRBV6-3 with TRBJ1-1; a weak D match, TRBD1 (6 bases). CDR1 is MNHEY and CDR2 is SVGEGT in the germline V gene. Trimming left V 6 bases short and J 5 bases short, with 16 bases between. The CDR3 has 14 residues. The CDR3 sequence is CASSPQGRQTEAFF. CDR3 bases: TGTGCCAGCAGCCCACAGGGTCGCCAGACTGAAGCTTTCTTT.

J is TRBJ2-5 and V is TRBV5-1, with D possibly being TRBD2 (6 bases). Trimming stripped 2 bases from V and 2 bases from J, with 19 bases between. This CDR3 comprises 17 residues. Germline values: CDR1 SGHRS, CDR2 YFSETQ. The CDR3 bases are TGCGCCAGCAGCTTTAGGGGTCTATTGGGACTTCAAGAGACCCAGTACTTC. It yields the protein CASSFRGLLGLQETQYF.

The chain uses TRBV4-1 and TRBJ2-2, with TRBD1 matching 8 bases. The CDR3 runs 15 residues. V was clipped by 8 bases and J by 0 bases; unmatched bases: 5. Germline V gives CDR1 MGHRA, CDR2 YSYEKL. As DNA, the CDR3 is TGCGCCAGCTCCCGACAGGGGACGAACACCGGGGAGCTGTTTTTT. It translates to CASSRQGTNTGELFF.

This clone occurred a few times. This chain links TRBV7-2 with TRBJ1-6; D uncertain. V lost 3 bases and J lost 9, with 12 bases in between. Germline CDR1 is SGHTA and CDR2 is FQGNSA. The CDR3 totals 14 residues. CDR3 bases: TGTGCCAGCAGCTTCGAGGGCCCCAGTTCACCCCTCCACTTT. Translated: CASSFEGPSSPLHF.

CDR3 sequence reads: CASSMWGAHGYTF. In DNA, the CDR3 is TGTGCCAGTAGTATGTGGGGAGCTCATGGCTACACCTTC. The chain carries TRBV19 and TRBJ1-2; D call uncertain. V lost 3 bases, J lost 6 bases, and 11 bases lay in between. Germline loops: CDR1 LNHDA, CDR2 SQIVND (reference sequence). The CDR3 covers 13 residues.

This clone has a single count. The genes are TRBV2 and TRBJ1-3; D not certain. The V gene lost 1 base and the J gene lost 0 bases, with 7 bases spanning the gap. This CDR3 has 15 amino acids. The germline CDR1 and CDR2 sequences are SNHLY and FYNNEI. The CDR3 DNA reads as TGTGCCAGCAGTGAAGACGGTATCTCTGGAAACACCATATATTTT. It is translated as CASSEDGISGNTIYF.

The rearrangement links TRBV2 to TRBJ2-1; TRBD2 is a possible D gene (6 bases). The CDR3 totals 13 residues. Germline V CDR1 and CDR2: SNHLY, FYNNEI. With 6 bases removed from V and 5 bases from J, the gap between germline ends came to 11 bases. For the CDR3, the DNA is TGTGCCAGCAGGGGTGGAGGGCACAATGAGCAGTTCTTC. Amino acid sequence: CASRGGGHNEQFF.

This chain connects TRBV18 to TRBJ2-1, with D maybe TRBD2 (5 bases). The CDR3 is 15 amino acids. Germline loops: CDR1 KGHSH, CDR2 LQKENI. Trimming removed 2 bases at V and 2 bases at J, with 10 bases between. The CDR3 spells CASSPRGNPYNEQFF. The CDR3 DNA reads TGTGCCAGCTCACCAAGAGGGAACCCCTACAATGAGCAGTTCTTC.

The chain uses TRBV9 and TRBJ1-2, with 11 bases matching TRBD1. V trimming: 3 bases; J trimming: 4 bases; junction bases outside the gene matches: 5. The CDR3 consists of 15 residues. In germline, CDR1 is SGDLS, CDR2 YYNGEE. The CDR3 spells CASSGTGGAGYGYTF. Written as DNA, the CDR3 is TGTGCCAGCAGCGGGACAGGGGGCGCTGGCTATGGCTACACCTTC.